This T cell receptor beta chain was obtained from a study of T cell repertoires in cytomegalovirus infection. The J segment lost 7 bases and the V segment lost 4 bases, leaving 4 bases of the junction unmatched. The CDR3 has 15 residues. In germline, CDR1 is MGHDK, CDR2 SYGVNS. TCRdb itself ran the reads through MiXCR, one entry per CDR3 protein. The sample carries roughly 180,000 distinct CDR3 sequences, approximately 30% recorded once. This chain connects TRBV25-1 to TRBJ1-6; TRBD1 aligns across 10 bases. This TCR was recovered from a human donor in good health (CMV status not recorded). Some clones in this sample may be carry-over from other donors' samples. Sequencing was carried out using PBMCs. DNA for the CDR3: TGTGCCAGCAGTGGACAGGGGGCTGAGAATTCACCCCTCCACTTT. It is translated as CASSGQGAENSPLHF.